These T cell receptor beta chains were read from a single sample in a study of OX40 agonist ivuxolimab in advanced cancers. The assay was immunoSEQ multiplex PCR, and TCRdb's table has in-frame clones only and misses some. The repertoire has around 86,000 clones, about 80% of them found once; the top ten carry roughly 2.5%. Sequenced here: CD4+ or CD8+ T cells sorted from blood, sampled in a trial of the OX40 agonist ivuxolimab. The receptors here all came from an adult with an advanced solid tumor such as melanoma, head and neck, liver or kidney cancer. Both conserved end residues are part of each CDR3. A D gene is named only where the DNA matches it firmly. Some rows mark clone size as missing; the rest say once, few, many or name a class of expanded clone.

d_gene	abundance	v_gene	j_gene	CDR3aa	CDR3nt
TRBD1	few	TRBV10-3	TRBJ1-2	CAISPQGQNYGYTF	TGTGCCATCAGCCCACAGGGGCAAAACTATGGCTACACCTTC
-	few	TRBV5-1	TRBJ1-6	CASSPTGVYSPLHF	TGCGCCAGCAGCCCCACGGGAGTTTATTCACCCCTCCACTTT
-	-	TRBV6-6	TRBJ1-1	CAIPLRVRTEAFF	TGTGCCATCCCTTTGAGGGTGAGGACTGAAGCTTTCTTT
-	once	TRBV7-2	TRBJ1-1	CASSSRDSNTEAFF	TGTGCCAGCAGCTCTCGAGACAGCAACACTGAAGCTTTCTTT
TRBD1	medium-sized	TRBV7-2	TRBJ1-1	CASSFWGTGGFEAFF	TGTGCCAGCAGCTTTTGGGGAACAGGGGGCTTTGAAGCTTTCTTT
TRBD1	-	TRBV12-5	TRBJ1-2	CASGPGTDYGYTF	TGTGCTAGTGGTCCCGGGACAGACTATGGCTACACCTTC
-	-	TRBV7-2	TRBJ2-2	CASRGLNTGELFF	TGTGCCAGCAGGGGTCTGAACACCGGGGAGCTGTTTTTT
-	-	TRBV4-3	TRBJ2-1	CASSQDSGYNEQFF	TGCGCCAGCAGCCAAGATTCTGGATACAATGAGCAGTTCTTC
-	-	TRBV10-3	TRBJ1-2	CATSETNYGYTF	TGTGCCACCAGCGAAACTAACTATGGCTACACCTTC
TRBD2	-	TRBV10-1	TRBJ2-1	CASKTSGDNNEQFF	TGCGCCAGCAAGACTAGCGGGGACAACAATGAGCAGTTCTTC
-	-	TRBV7-9	TRBJ1-1	CASSFHGGSEAFF	TGTGCCAGCAGCTTTCACGGGGGCTCTGAAGCTTTCTTT
-	-	TRBV5-6	TRBJ2-1	CASSFGDEQFF	TGTGCCAGCAGCTTTGGGGATGAGCAGTTCTTC
-	-	TRBV5-1	TRBJ2-3	CASTGGGGLTDTQYF	TGCGCCAGCACTGGGGGGGGCGGGTTGACAGATACGCAGTATTTT
TRBD1	-	TRBV5-6	TRBJ2-5	CASSSRQGLKETQYF	TGTGCCAGCAGCAGCCGACAGGGATTGAAAGAGACCCAGTACTTC
-	-	TRBV9	TRBJ2-6	CASSLDLGTRSSGANVLTF	TGTGCCAGCAGCCTCGATCTCGGGACCCGTAGCTCTGGGGCCAACGTCCTGACTTTC
-	few	TRBV30	TRBJ2-3	CAQAGKGTDTQYF	TGTGCCCAGGCGGGCAAAGGCACAGATACGCAGTATTTT
-	-	TRBV10-3	TRBJ2-3	CAISGQAGKTTDTQYF	TGTGCCATCAGTGGTCAGGCTGGGAAAACCACAGATACGCAGTATTTT
-	-	TRBV7-2	TRBJ1-1	CASSLVFPEAFF	TGTGCCAGCAGCTTAGTGTTCCCTGAAGCTTTCTTT
-	-	TRBV28	TRBJ1-5	CASSLAGGNQPQHF	TGTGCCAGCAGTTTAGCCGGGGGCAATCAGCCCCAGCATTTT
-	-	TRBV7-2	TRBJ1-1	CASSPGGIVIAEAFF	TGTGCCAGCAGCCCGGGCGGTATCGTTATCGCTGAAGCTTTCTTT
-	-	TRBV5-1	TRBJ2-3	CASSLTENTQYF	TGCGCCAGCAGCTTGACAGAGAATACGCAGTATTTT
-	-	TRBV6-1	TRBJ1-2	CASSQKYGYTF	TGTGCCAGCAGTCAAAAGTATGGCTACACCTTC
-	-	TRBV18	TRBJ1-2	CASSPPEGGGYTF	TGTGCCAGCTCACCACCGGAAGGGGGTGGCTACACCTTC
-	-	TRBV7-9	TRBJ1-4	CASSPRAADEKLFF	TGTGCCAGCAGCCCTAGGGCGGCAGACGAAAAACTGTTTTTT
-	-	TRBV7-9	TRBJ1-6	CASSPPDSPLHF	TGTGCCAGCAGCCCGCCTGATTCACCCCTCCACTTT
-	few	TRBV7-2	TRBJ1-5	CASSFNGGQPQHF	TGTGCCAGCAGCTTTAACGGGGGACAGCCCCAGCATTTT
TRBD1	-	TRBV7-2	TRBJ1-1	CASSPRQGNTEAFF	TGTGCCAGCAGCCCTCGACAGGGGAACACTGAAGCTTTCTTT
TRBD1	-	TRBV2	TRBJ2-5	CASSEWETGGGKQETQYF	TGTGCCAGCAGTGAATGGGAGACAGGGGGCGGGAAGCAAGAGACCCAGTACTTC
TRBD2	-	TRBV9	TRBJ2-3	CASSVALAGTDTQYF	TGTGCCAGCAGCGTAGCACTAGCGGGTACAGATACGCAGTATTTT
-	few	TRBV6-5	TRBJ2-2	CASSLRNTNTGELFF	TGTGCCAGCAGTTTGAGGAACACGAACACCGGGGAGCTGTTTTTT
-	-	TRBV2	TRBJ2-3	CASRDSLNTDTQYF	TGTGCCAGCAGGGACAGCTTAAACACAGATACGCAGTATTTT
-	-	TRBV5-4	TRBJ1-2	CASSSSGSGYTF	TGTGCCAGCAGCTCCTCGGGGAGCGGCTACACCTTC
-	-	TRBV18	TRBJ1-3	CASSPNELRGNTIYF	TGTGCCAGCTCACCAAATGAGTTGAGAGGAAACACCATATATTTT
-	few	TRBV5-6	TRBJ1-5	CASSLDREQPQHF	TGTGCCAGCAGCTTGGACAGGGAGCAGCCCCAGCATTTT
TRBD1	-	TRBV7-9	TRBJ1-2	CASTPGTASNYGYTF	TGTGCCAGCACCCCCGGGACAGCTTCTAACTATGGCTACACCTTC
TRBD1	-	TRBV27	TRBJ2-5	CASSRRAGGIQETQYF	TGTGCCAGCAGCCGGCGGGCAGGGGGAATCCAAGAGACCCAGTACTTC
TRBD1	-	TRBV7-3	TRBJ2-1	CASSPRDRGFNEQFF	TGTGCCAGCAGCCCCCGGGACAGGGGGTTCAATGAGCAGTTCTTC
-	-	TRBV19	TRBJ2-3	CASSLGDTQYF	TGTGCCAGTAGTCTAGGGGATACGCAGTATTTT
-	-	TRBV6-6	TRBJ1-1	CASSYSGGATEAFF	TGTGCCAGCAGTTACTCTGGGGGCGCCACTGAAGCTTTCTTT
TRBD1	-	TRBV4-2	TRBJ2-5	CASSQDRGRGGGETQYF	TGTGCCAGCAGCCAAGATAGGGGGCGTGGAGGTGGAGAGACCCAGTACTTC
-	-	TRBV7-2	TRBJ2-2	CASTRGAIDTGELFF	TGTGCCAGTACCCGGGGGGCGATCGACACCGGGGAGCTGTTTTTT
-	-	TRBV10-3	TRBJ1-5	CAISESGDQPQHF	TGTGCCATCAGTGAATCTGGTGATCAGCCCCAGCATTTT
-	-	TRBV5-8	TRBJ1-4	CASSLPGHLNEKLFF	TGTGCCAGCAGCTTACCGGGACACCTTAATGAAAAACTGTTTTTT
-	-	TRBV6-4	TRBJ1-6	CASSADSARGSPLHF	TGTGCCAGCAGTGCTGACTCGGCCAGGGGTTCACCCCTCCACTTT
-	-	TRBV6-6	TRBJ1-6	CASGGGNSPLHF	TGTGCCAGCGGGGGCGGCAATTCACCCCTCCACTTT
TRBD2	-	TRBV5-4	TRBJ2-3	CASSTAGGPQDTQYF	TGTGCCAGCAGCACAGCGGGGGGGCCGCAAGATACGCAGTATTTT
TRBD1	few	TRBV9	TRBJ2-3	CASSPTGDGTDTQYF	TGTGCCAGCAGCCCTACAGGGGACGGCACAGATACGCAGTATTTT